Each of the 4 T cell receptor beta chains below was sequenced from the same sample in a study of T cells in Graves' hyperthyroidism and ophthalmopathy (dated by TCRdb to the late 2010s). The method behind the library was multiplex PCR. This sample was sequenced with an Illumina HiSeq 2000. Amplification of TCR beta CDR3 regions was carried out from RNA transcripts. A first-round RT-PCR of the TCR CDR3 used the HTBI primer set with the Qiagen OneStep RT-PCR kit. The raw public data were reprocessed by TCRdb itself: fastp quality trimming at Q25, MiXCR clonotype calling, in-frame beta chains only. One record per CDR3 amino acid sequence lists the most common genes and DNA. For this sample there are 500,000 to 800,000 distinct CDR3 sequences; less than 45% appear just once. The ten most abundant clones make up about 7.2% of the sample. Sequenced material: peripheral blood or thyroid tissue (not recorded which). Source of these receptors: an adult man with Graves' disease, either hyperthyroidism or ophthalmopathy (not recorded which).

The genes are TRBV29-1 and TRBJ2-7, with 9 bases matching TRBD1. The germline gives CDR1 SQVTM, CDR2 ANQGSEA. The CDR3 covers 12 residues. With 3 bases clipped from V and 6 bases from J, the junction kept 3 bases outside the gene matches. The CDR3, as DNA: TGCAGCGTTGACCCGACAGGGGGCGAGCAGTACTTC. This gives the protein CSVDPTGGEQYF.

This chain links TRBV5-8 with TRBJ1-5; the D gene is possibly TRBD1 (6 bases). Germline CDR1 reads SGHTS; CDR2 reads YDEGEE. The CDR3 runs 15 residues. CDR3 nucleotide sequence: TGTGCTAGGGCCTGGGGGGCAGAGGGCAATCAGCCCCAGCATTTT. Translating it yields CARAWGAEGNQPQHF.

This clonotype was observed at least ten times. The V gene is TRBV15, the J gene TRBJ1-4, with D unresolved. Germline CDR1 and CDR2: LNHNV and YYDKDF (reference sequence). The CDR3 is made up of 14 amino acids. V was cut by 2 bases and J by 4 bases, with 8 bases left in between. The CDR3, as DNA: TGTGCCACCAGCAGATACTCAATTAATGAAAAACTGTTTTTT. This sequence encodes CATSRYSINEKLFF.

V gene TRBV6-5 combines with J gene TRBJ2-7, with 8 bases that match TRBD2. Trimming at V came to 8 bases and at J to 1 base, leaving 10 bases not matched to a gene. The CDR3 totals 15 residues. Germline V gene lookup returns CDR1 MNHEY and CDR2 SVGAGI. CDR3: CASEPGGPISYEQYF. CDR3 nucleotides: TGTGCCAGCGAGCCGGGGGGGCCTATATCCTACGAGCAGTACTTC.